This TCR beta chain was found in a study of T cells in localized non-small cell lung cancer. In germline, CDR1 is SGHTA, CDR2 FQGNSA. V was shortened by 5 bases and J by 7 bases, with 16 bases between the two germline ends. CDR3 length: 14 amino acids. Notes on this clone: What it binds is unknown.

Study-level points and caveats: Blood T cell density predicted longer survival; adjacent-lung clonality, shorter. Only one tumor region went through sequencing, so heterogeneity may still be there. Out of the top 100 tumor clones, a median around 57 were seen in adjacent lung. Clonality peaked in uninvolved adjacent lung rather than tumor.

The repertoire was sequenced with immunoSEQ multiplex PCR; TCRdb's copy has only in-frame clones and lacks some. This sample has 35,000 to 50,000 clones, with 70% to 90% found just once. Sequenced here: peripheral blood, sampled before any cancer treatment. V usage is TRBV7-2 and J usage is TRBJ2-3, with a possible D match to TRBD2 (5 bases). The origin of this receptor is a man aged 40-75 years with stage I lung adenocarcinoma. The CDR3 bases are TGTGCCAGCAGCCCAGGAGAGGGCCGACATACGCAGTATTTT. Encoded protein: CASSPGEGRHTQYF.